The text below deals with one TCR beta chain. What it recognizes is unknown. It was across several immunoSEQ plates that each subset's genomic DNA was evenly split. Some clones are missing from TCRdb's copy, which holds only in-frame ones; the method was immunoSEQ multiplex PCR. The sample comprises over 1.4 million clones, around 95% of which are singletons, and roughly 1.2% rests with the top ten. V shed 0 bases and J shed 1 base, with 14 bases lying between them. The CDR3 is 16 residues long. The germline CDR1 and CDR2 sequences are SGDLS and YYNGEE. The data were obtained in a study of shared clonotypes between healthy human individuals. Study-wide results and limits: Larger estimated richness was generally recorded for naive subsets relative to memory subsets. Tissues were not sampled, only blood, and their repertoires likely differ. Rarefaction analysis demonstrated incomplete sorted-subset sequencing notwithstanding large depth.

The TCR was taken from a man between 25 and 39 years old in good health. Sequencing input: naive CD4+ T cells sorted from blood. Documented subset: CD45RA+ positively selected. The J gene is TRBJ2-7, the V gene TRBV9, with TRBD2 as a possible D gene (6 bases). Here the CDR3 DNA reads TGTGCCAGCAGCGTAGAGGACTATCGACCTTCCTACGAGCAGTACTTC. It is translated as CASSVEDYRPSYEQYF.